The 22 T cell receptor beta chains in this list originate from one sample, sequenced in a study of response to subunit inactivated influenza vaccine. In TCRdb, the RT-PCR reads were re-called with MiXCR into one record per CDR3 protein. The sample has hundreds of thousands of distinct CDR3 sequences, approximately 7.6% seen once. The specimen was PBMCs from blood, collected around 25 months after vaccination. The receptors stem from a man aged 50 to 75 who received an inactivated influenza vaccine.

CDR3 in DNA: TGTGCCAGCAGCGTCTCCTGGACTAGTGGCCAAGAGACCCAGTACTTC. Translation gives CASSVSWTSGQETQYF. The chain has TRBV9 and TRBJ2-5, with TRBD2 matching over 7 bases. After removal of 2 bases from V and 1 base from J, the junction contained 8 bases not matched to a gene. The CDR3 is 16 amino acids. Looked up from germline, CDR1 is SGDLS and CDR2 is YYNGEE.

This clonotype appeared many times. The chain has TRBV5-6 and TRBJ2-1, with 7 bases identical to TRBD1. This CDR3 has 13 residues. Germline V gene sequence: CDR1 SGHDT, CDR2 YYEEEE. V trimming: 6 bases; J trimming: 4 bases; junction bases outside the gene matches: 4. The CDR3 here is CASTGQVYNEQFF. CDR3 nucleotide sequence: TGTGCCAGCACCGGACAGGTATACAATGAGCAGTTCTTC.

This clonotype showed up just a few times. The chain uses TRBV27 and TRBJ2-5; possibly TRBD1 or TRBD2 for D (6 bases each). Germline V gives CDR1 MNHEY, CDR2 SMNVEV (reference sequence). The CDR3 loop spans 13 amino acids. V shed 2 bases and J shed 7 bases, with 11 bases lying between them. The CDR3 spells CASSLTKGGTQYF. The CDR3 coding sequence is TGTGCCAGCAGTTTAACCAAGGGGGGGACCCAGTACTTC.

This clonotype has at least ten counts. The rearrangement uses TRBV25-1 and TRBJ1-2; no firm D call. Germline lookup yields CDR1 MGHDK and CDR2 SYGVNS. Trimming removed 1 base at V and 5 bases at J, with 5 bases between. This CDR3 is 12 amino acids long. The CDR3 protein is CASSELTYGYTF. The CDR3 nucleotides are TGTGCCAGCAGTGAATTGACTTATGGCTACACCTTC.

Only a few counts were recorded for this clonotype. The chain couples TRBV5-1 to TRBJ1-6; TRBD1 matches at 8 bases. Germline V lookup: CDR1 SGHRS, CDR2 YFSETQ. The trim removed 0 bases at V and 2 bases at J, leaving 7 bases unmatched. This CDR3 has 18 residues. The CDR3 here is CASSLVGQAPAYNSPLHF. The CDR3 DNA is TGCGCCAGCAGCTTGGTGGGACAGGCGCCTGCCTATAATTCACCCCTCCACTTT.

This clonotype was counted a few times. The V gene is TRBV7-2, the J gene TRBJ2-1, with 7 bases lining up with TRBD2. In germline, CDR1 is SGHTA, CDR2 FQGNSA. This CDR3 is built from 15 residues. Trimming cost V 7 bases and J 0 bases; bases outside gene matches: 6. The CDR3 spells CASTPTGGSYNEQFF. CDR3 bases: TGTGCCAGCACCCCTACGGGGGGCTCCTACAATGAGCAGTTCTTC.

Many counts were recorded for this clonotype. The V and J genes are TRBV12-3 or TRBV12-4 and TRBJ2-5; the match to TRBD2 covers 9 bases. The junction had 4 bases not matched to a gene; V was cut back by 0 bases and J by 5 bases. This CDR3 spans 15 amino acids. The chain's CDR3 is CASSLALSGGETQYF. The CDR3 bases are TGTGCCAGCAGTTTAGCGCTTAGCGGGGGCGAGACCCAGTACTTC.

The CDR3 region has the DNA TGCAGCGTTGAAGCGGAAGCCTTTAGGCAGTTCTTC. This encodes CSVEAEAFRQFF. The rearrangement links TRBV29-1 to TRBJ2-1; D unresolved. This CDR3 region has 12 residues. CDR1 is SQVTM, CDR2 ANQGSEA, per germline. Trimming left V 1 base short and J 12 bases short, with 13 bases between.

The table lists this clonotype with a few counts. This chain connects TRBV6-1 to TRBJ1-3; weak D call: TRBD1 (6 bases). CDR3 length equals 14 residues. V was clipped by 5 bases and J by 6 bases, with 14 bases between them. Germline V gene lookup returns CDR1 MNHNS and CDR2 SASEGT. The chain's CDR3 is CASSKTGPENTIYF. In nucleotides, the CDR3 is TGTGCCAGCAGTAAAACAGGGCCCGAAAACACCATATATTTT.

CDR3 amino acids: CASRHSLEETQYF. DNA for the CDR3: TGTGCTAGTAGGCATTCCCTGGAAGAGACCCAGTACTTC. The rearrangement joins TRBV12-5 to TRBJ2-5; unclear D gene. V was clipped by 8 bases and J by 3 bases, with 13 bases between them. The CDR3 is made up of 13 amino acids. The germline CDR1 and CDR2 sequences are LGHNT and FRNRAP.

A few counts support this clonotype. The CDR3 reads CASSLDPPTDNEQFF. CDR3 in DNA: TGTGCCAGCAGCTTAGATCCTCCGACGGACAATGAGCAGTTCTTC. The chain is built from TRBV7-9 and TRBJ2-1; D is uncertain. Germline V gene sequence: CDR1 SEHNR, CDR2 FQNEAQ (reference sequence). The CDR3 loop spans 15 amino acids. V lost 1 base and J 5 bases, leaving 12 bases between the germline ends.

This clonotype occurred many times. The chain carries TRBV4-2 and TRBJ1-1; TRBD1 might be the D (5 bases). Trimming took off 0 bases at V and 0 bases at J, with 8 bases between the two ends. This CDR3 is built from 15 residues. Germline V CDR1 and CDR2: LGHNA, YNFKEQ. Written as DNA, the CDR3 is TGTGCCAGCAGCCAAGATTTGGGGGTGAACACTGAAGCTTTCTTT. Protein sequence: CASSQDLGVNTEAFF.

This clonotype was recorded once. The chain carries TRBV7-2 and TRBJ1-1; no clear D gene. Looked up from germline, CDR1 is SGHTA and CDR2 is FQGNSA. Trimming cost V 4 bases and J 1 base, with 7 bases left between them. This CDR3 spans 13 amino acids. In DNA, the CDR3 is TGTGCCAGCAGCTGGGTGGAGAACACTGAAGCTTTCTTT. It is translated as CASSWVENTEAFF.

This clonotype was detected a few times. The chain combines TRBV12-3 or TRBV12-4 with TRBJ2-2, with D possibly being TRBD1 (6 bases). Between the trimmed V and J ends, which lost 5 bases and 2 bases, there was a span of 12 bases. The CDR3 runs to 15 residues. The CDR3 DNA reads as TGTGCCAGCAGTGCACAGGGCCCTAACACCGGGGAGCTGTTTTTT. Protein: CASSAQGPNTGELFF.

V gene TRBV6-1 combines with J gene TRBJ1-5; possible D gene TRBD1, 6 bases. The CDR3 extends over 15 amino acids. Per the germline V gene, CDR1 is MNHNS and CDR2 is SASEGT. In DNA, the CDR3 is TGTGCAGTTCACGGGGGGCAGGGCTCCAATCAGCCCCAGCATTTT. Its translation is CAVHGGQGSNQPQHF.

This clonotype was picked up many times. This rearrangement joins TRBV29-1 to TRBJ2-1, with 8 bases identical to TRBD1. From germline, CDR1 is SQVTM and CDR2 ANQGSEA. V lost 3 bases to trimming and J lost 0 bases; unmatched junction nucleotides: 7. The CDR3 is 16 amino acids. The CDR3 bases are TGCAGCGTTGACGGGACAGGCCTAAGCTCCTACAATGAGCAGTTCTTC. Translated: CSVDGTGLSSYNEQFF.

CDR3 amino acids: CSARVAFEQFF. The CDR3, as DNA: TGCAGTGCTAGAGTTGCATTCGAGCAGTTCTTC. The chain joins TRBV20-1 to TRBJ2-1; D not resolved. Per germline, CDR1 DFQATT and CDR2 SNEGSKA (reference sequence). This CDR3 spans 11 amino acids. V shed 1 base and J shed 10 bases, with 8 bases lying between them.

This clonotype occurred a few times. This chain uses TRBV20-1 with TRBJ2-5, with 7 bases aligning to TRBD1. The CDR3 covers 14 residues. V lost 6 bases, J lost 2 bases, and 9 bases stayed unmatched. CDR1 is DFQATT and CDR2 is SNEGSKA in the germline V gene (reference sequence). CDR3 sequence reads: CSALGQNLQETQYF. DNA of the CDR3: TGCAGTGCCCTGGGACAGAACCTACAAGAGACCCAGTACTTC.

The rearrangement joins TRBV12-3 or TRBV12-4 to TRBJ2-2, with D tentatively TRBD2 (6 bases). The CDR3 consists of 15 residues. V dropped 6 bases and J dropped 6 bases, with 17 bases sitting between them. The CDR3 spells CASSTGLLRAGELFF. DNA for the CDR3: TGTGCCAGCAGCACGGGACTTCTCAGGGCCGGGGAGCTGTTTTTT.

In this sample, this clonotype turned up a few times. The V and J genes are TRBV11-2 and TRBJ1-1; the D is unclear. The germline gives CDR1 SGHAT, CDR2 FQNNGV. The V end lost 0 bases, the J end lost 11 bases, and 16 bases lay between the germline ends. The CDR3 is 14 amino acids. The CDR3 spells CASSLDLRANEAFF. The CDR3 DNA reads as TGTGCCAGCAGCTTAGATCTGAGGGCCAATGAGGCTTTCTTT.

This clonotype was picked up many times. V gene TRBV10-3 combines with J gene TRBJ1-5, with D possibly being TRBD1 (5 bases). The CDR3 sequence is 13 residues long. V was trimmed by 8 bases and J by 0 bases, leaving 8 bases between them. Per germline, CDR1 ENHRY and CDR2 SYGVKD. CDR3: CAIGQDSNQPQHF. As DNA, the CDR3 is TGTGCCATCGGACAAGATAGCAATCAGCCCCAGCATTTT.

There are a few counts of this clonotype. The chain combines TRBV20-1 with TRBJ2-5; D might be TRBD1 (6 bases). CDR1 DFQATT and CDR2 SNEGSKA come from the germline V gene (reference sequence). This CDR3 has 13 amino acids. Trimming stripped 1 base from V and 4 bases from J, with 10 bases between. The DNA of the CDR3 is TGCAGTGCTAGAGGAACAGGGAGAGAGACCCAGTACTTC. Residues: CSARGTGRETQYF.